This entry features one TCR beta chain sequence. The specificity of this receptor is unknown. No much larger clone is present one base from it, and per-base qualities are unavailable. The data were taken from a study of spatial heterogeneity in lung cancer (dated 2019 in TCRdb). Context from the whole study: Beta-chain transcripts were consistently detected in greater numbers than alpha-chain transcripts, which likely reflected higher beta-chain transcript abundance. In the raw uncorrected reads, each unique combination of TCR and UMI appeared more than ten times on average. In non-small cell lung cancer, the study quantitatively compared TCR alpha and beta repertoires across several tumor regions, matched nontumor lung, and blood. Nonsynonymous mutation counts, determined by whole-exome sequencing of tumor tissue, were related to TCR repertoire features. Both alpha and beta chains were TCR-sequenced in approximately 200 tumor regions, under 70 matched nontumor lung samples and roughly 50 PBMC samples obtained at surgery. Study-wide conclusions, independent of this receptor: Additional single-cell paired TCR alpha and beta sequencing was considered necessary to confirm, at a functional level, the hypothesis that regional TCRs recognize regional mutations. Ubiquitous expanded tumor TCRs showed up in blood more often at tumor resection than at routine follow-up.

The label giving this sample's time point can be read as: sample taken at primary tumor resection. TCR sequencing used whole RNA extracted from tumor and nontumor lung tissue, or from cryopreserved PBMC samples, without cell sorting. Donors were some 70 patients with early-stage, untreated non-small cell lung cancer from the lung TRACERx cohort. A patient was chosen for TCR sequencing only when enough RNA was available from at least two tumor regions. The protocol used for the library was 5' RACE. Sequencer: NextSeq 500. To allow correction of PCR and sequencing errors, the TCR library protocol tagged every TCR cDNA molecule with a unique molecular identifier. The published analysis was carried out like this. Decombinator tools were used for TCR identification, UMI-based error correction and CDR3 extraction. Expanded TCRs were defined as those above a frequency of 2 per 1,000, corresponding to the top 1% of the tumor frequency distribution. Each repertoire was subsampled 100 times to 5,000 TCRs, after which Renyi diversity was computed with the R vegan package. CDR3 similarity networks were constructed using string-kernel similarity of amino acid triplets, with links drawn between CDR3s whose pairwise similarity was above 0.82. Through fastp at Q25 and MiXCR, TCRdb rebuilt clones from the public reads, retaining in-frame beta chains. Rows are combined by CDR3 protein, so each entry shows the most common genes and DNA. For this entry, the V and J calls and clone size follow TCRdb and not the study's own pipeline. The sample contains tens of thousands of distinct CDR3 sequences, roughly 12% of them found a single time. The top ten hold 35% to 50% of the sample.

From a lookup of the germline V gene (reference sequence), CDR1 and CDR2 are LNHNV and YYDKDF. The CDR3 runs 18 residues from the cysteine to the phenylalanine. Only the CDR3 DNA stays, 54 bases, in frame from base 1. The germline V and J ends show losses of 0 bases and 3 bases respectively, and no gene match explains 9 bases of the junction. Sequenced here: PBMCs, sampled at surgery. This sequence originates from a male donor with early-stage non-small cell lung cancer. The chain uses TRBV15 and TRBJ2-2; TRBD2 agrees with 8 junctional bases. The base sequence is TGTGCCACCAGCAGAGAATCGTTAGCGGGAACAGACACCGGGGAGCTGTTTTTT. Its coded protein is CATSRESLAGTDTGELFF.